The table lists the clone carrying this T cell receptor beta chain with a few counts. The antigen is not known. In germline, CDR1 is MDHEN, CDR2 SYDVKM. The CDR3 totals 13 residues. V lost 2 bases and J 6 bases, leaving 7 bases between the germline ends. TCRB transcripts that were expressed got sequenced, as all of the isolated RNA had been reverse transcribed. Produced via immunoSEQ multiplex PCR; TCRdb's table is partial and in-frame only. The table has roughly 700,000 clones, around 15% seen once. This sample is drawn from a study of beta chain features in type 1 diabetes. It was via CD45RO/CCR7/CD25/CD127/CD95/CD27 that CD4+ naive, central memory, regulatory and stem cell-like memory cells were sorted. Purity (above 95%) was reached by all sorted populations. Study-wide results and limits: Shorter TCRB CDR3s, moderately but significantly so, were found in Type 1 diabetes patients in all four CD4+ subsets. Type 1 diabetes patients showed fewer insertions and more deletions at VDJ junctions. Researchers reported that naive, central memory and Treg TCRB repertoires appeared more similar in patients than in healthy donors.

Input material: naive CD4+ T cells from blood. The source of this sequence is a young man with type 1 diabetes. V is TRBV28 and J is TRBJ1-4, with D hard to call. The CDR3 sequence is CASSLRLDEKLFF. The CDR3 coding sequence is TGTGCCAGCAGTTTAAGGTTGGATGAAAAACTGTTTTTT.